What follows describes a single TCR beta chain. The antigen it binds to is not known. Per-base quality was not reported, and no clone a single base away is much larger than it. These data come from a study of T cells after somatic rescue of genetic block (dated by TCRdb to about 2020). For the study in its entirety: What the study looked at was long-term robustness, specifically in a T-cell system that came about through somatic rescue of a genetic block in T-cell development.

Library generation was performed with the immunoSEQ multiplex PCR assay. The source is immuneACCESS, and TCRdb retained only in-frame sequences with V and J called. Part of the clones is not carried over; for the studies checked, unresolved V genes explain less than half of this, and the remainder is unexplained. The table for this sample lists about 70,000 clones; roughly 94% of them were counted only once. The ten largest clones represent around 3% of the sample. V loses 8 bases at its end and J loses 6 bases; junction bases beyond the gene matches: 9. CDR1 MDHEN and CDR2 SYDVKM are derived from the germline V gene. From the cysteine up to the phenylalanine, the CDR3 has a length of 14 residues. CDR3 DNA only is kept here, 42 bases in frame from base 1.

The sequence derives from a man aged 35-49 years. Sequencing was carried out using peripheral blood mononuclear cells (PBMCs). This chain joins TRBV28 to TRBJ1-2, with 10 bases matching TRBD1. The CDR3 region has the sequence CASRPTGGRDGYTF. Read as DNA, the sequence is TGTGCCAGCCGGCCGACAGGGGGCAGGGATGGCTACACCTTC.